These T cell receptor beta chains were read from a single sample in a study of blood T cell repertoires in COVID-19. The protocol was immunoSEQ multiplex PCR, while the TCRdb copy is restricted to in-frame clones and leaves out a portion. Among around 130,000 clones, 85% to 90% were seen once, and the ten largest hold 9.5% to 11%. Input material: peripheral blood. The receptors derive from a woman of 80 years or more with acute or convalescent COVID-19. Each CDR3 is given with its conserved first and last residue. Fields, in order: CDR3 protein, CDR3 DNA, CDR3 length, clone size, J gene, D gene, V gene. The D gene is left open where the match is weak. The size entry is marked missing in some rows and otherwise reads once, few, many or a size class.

CDR3aa: CASSSGQGSYNQPQHF
CDR3nt: TGTGCCAGCAGTTCGGGACAGGGTAGTTACAATCAGCCCCAGCATTTT
len: 16
abundance: -
j_gene: TRBJ1-5
d_gene: TRBD1
v_gene: TRBV27

CDR3aa: CASSFSGRSSYNSPLHF
CDR3nt: TGCGCCAGCAGCTTCTCAGGGCGAAGCTCCTATAATTCACCCCTCCACTTT
len: 17
abundance: -
j_gene: TRBJ1-6
d_gene: -
v_gene: TRBV5-1

CDR3aa: CASRRQTSGNTIYF
CDR3nt: TGTGCCAGCAGACGACAGACCTCTGGAAACACCATATATTTT
len: 14
abundance: -
j_gene: TRBJ1-3
d_gene: -
v_gene: TRBV6-5

CDR3aa: CASGFGSLNTEAFF
CDR3nt: TGTGCTAGTGGTTTTGGCAGTTTGAACACTGAAGCTTTCTTT
len: 14
abundance: -
j_gene: TRBJ1-1
d_gene: -
v_gene: TRBV12-5

CDR3aa: CASSLAGQGAQSPLHF
CDR3nt: TGTGCCAGCAGCTTAGCCGGACAGGGGGCGCAGTCACCCCTCCACTTT
len: 16
abundance: -
j_gene: TRBJ1-6
d_gene: TRBD1
v_gene: TRBV7-2

CDR3aa: CASNNPEQYF
CDR3nt: TGTGCCTCAAACAATCCCGAGCAGTACTTC
len: 10
abundance: -
j_gene: TRBJ2-7
d_gene: -
v_gene: TRBV21-1

CDR3aa: CASSLQPQGGNEKLFF
CDR3nt: TGCGCCAGCAGCTTGCAACCGCAGGGGGGTAATGAAAAACTGTTTTTT
len: 16
abundance: -
j_gene: TRBJ1-4
d_gene: TRBD1
v_gene: TRBV5-1

CDR3aa: CASSLGQSNTEAFF
CDR3nt: TGTGCCAGCAGCTTGGGACAGTCAAACACTGAAGCTTTCTTT
len: 14
abundance: -
j_gene: TRBJ1-1
d_gene: -
v_gene: TRBV5-4

CDR3aa: CASSYAGVNQPQHF
CDR3nt: TGTGCCAGCAGTTATGCAGGGGTCAATCAGCCCCAGCATTTT
len: 14
abundance: -
j_gene: TRBJ1-5
d_gene: -
v_gene: TRBV6-6

CDR3aa: CASSPMGPTNTEAFF
CDR3nt: TGTGCCAGCTCACCCATGGGGCCCACGAACACTGAAGCTTTCTTT
len: 15
abundance: -
j_gene: TRBJ1-1
d_gene: -
v_gene: TRBV18

CDR3aa: CASSLQGGEQPQHF
CDR3nt: TGCGCCAGCAGCTTACAGGGTGGGGAACAGCCCCAGCATTTT
len: 14
abundance: -
j_gene: TRBJ1-5
d_gene: -
v_gene: TRBV5-1

CDR3aa: CSVRDAGNSPLHF
CDR3nt: TGCAGCGTAAGAGATGCGGGGAATTCACCCCTCCACTTT
len: 13
abundance: -
j_gene: TRBJ1-6
d_gene: -
v_gene: TRBV29-1

CDR3aa: CASSVASGQSYGYTF
CDR3nt: TGTGCCAGCAGCGTAGCTTCGGGACAGTCCTATGGCTACACCTTC
len: 15
abundance: -
j_gene: TRBJ1-2
d_gene: TRBD1
v_gene: TRBV9

CDR3aa: CASSPAGGVNTGELFF
CDR3nt: TGTGCCAGCAGCCCGGCGGGGGGTGTGAACACCGGGGAGCTGTTTTTT
len: 16
abundance: -
j_gene: TRBJ2-2
d_gene: TRBD2
v_gene: TRBV5-4

CDR3aa: CASSQGTAFSPLHF
CDR3nt: TGTGCCAGCAGCCAAGGAACAGCCTTTTCACCCCTCCACTTT
len: 14
abundance: few
j_gene: TRBJ1-6
d_gene: -
v_gene: TRBV14

CDR3aa: CASSQDLFGQGRTYEQYF
CDR3nt: TGCGCCAGCAGCCAAGATTTGTTTGGACAGGGACGGACCTACGAGCAGTACTTC
len: 18
abundance: few
j_gene: TRBJ2-7
d_gene: TRBD1
v_gene: TRBV4-1

CDR3aa: CASSHRGLGYGYTF
CDR3nt: TGTGCCAGTAGTCACAGGGGGCTTGGCTATGGCTACACCTTC
len: 14
abundance: -
j_gene: TRBJ1-2
d_gene: TRBD1
v_gene: TRBV19

CDR3aa: CASSPGRGQRAFF
CDR3nt: TGTGCCAGCAGCCCCGGCAGGGGGCAACGGGCTTTCTTT
len: 13
abundance: -
j_gene: TRBJ1-1
d_gene: TRBD1
v_gene: TRBV7-3

CDR3aa: CASSLERQNSPLHF
CDR3nt: TGCGCCAGCAGCTTGGAGAGACAGAATTCACCCCTCCACTTT
len: 14
abundance: -
j_gene: TRBJ1-6
d_gene: -
v_gene: TRBV5-1

CDR3aa: CASSVGTGRFFGELFF
CDR3nt: TGTGCCAGCAGCGTCGGGACAGGGAGGTTTTTCGGGGAGCTGTTTTTT
len: 16
abundance: -
j_gene: TRBJ2-2
d_gene: TRBD1
v_gene: TRBV9

CDR3aa: CASSYSGQGFSYEQYF
CDR3nt: TGTGCCAGCAGTTACTCGGGGCAGGGGTTCTCCTACGAGCAGTACTTC
len: 16
abundance: -
j_gene: TRBJ2-7
d_gene: -
v_gene: TRBV6-5

CDR3aa: CASILQPGQGRYGYTF
CDR3nt: TGTGCCAGCATCCTTCAACCGGGACAGGGAAGATATGGCTACACCTTC
len: 16
abundance: -
j_gene: TRBJ1-2
d_gene: TRBD1
v_gene: TRBV5-5

CDR3aa: CASSLMGQGSNTQYF
CDR3nt: TGCGCCAGCAGCTTGATGGGACAGGGGAGTAATACGCAGTATTTT
len: 15
abundance: -
j_gene: TRBJ2-3
d_gene: TRBD1
v_gene: TRBV5-1

CDR3aa: CASRNWGSSGNTIYF
CDR3nt: TGTGCCAGCAGAAATTGGGGCAGCTCTGGAAACACCATATATTTT
len: 15
abundance: -
j_gene: TRBJ1-3
d_gene: -
v_gene: TRBV27

CDR3aa: CASSLARGPWYGYTF
CDR3nt: TGTGCCAGCAGCTTAGCTAGGGGGCCTTGGTATGGCTACACCTTC
len: 15
abundance: -
j_gene: TRBJ1-2
d_gene: TRBD1
v_gene: TRBV7-9

CDR3aa: CASSPSGVTTEAFF
CDR3nt: TGTGCCAGCTCACCATCAGGGGTGACCACTGAAGCTTTCTTT
len: 14
abundance: -
j_gene: TRBJ1-1
d_gene: -
v_gene: TRBV18

CDR3aa: CASSRSGTGDEKLFF
CDR3nt: TGCGCCAGCAGCCGCTCCGGGACAGGGGATGAAAAACTGTTTTTT
len: 15
abundance: -
j_gene: TRBJ1-4
d_gene: TRBD1
v_gene: TRBV5-1

CDR3aa: CASRNAGVKSNYEQYF
CDR3nt: TGTGCCAGCAGGAACGCAGGGGTCAAGTCGAACTACGAGCAGTACTTC
len: 16
abundance: -
j_gene: TRBJ2-7
d_gene: -
v_gene: TRBV5-6

CDR3aa: CASSIFSQNQPQHF
CDR3nt: TGTGCCAGTAGTATTTTTTCCCAAAATCAGCCCCAGCATTTT
len: 14
abundance: -
j_gene: TRBJ1-5
d_gene: -
v_gene: TRBV19

CDR3aa: CASGPSFNQPQHF
CDR3nt: TGTGCTAGTGGTCCCTCTTTCAATCAGCCCCAGCATTTT
len: 13
abundance: -
j_gene: TRBJ1-5
d_gene: -
v_gene: TRBV12-5